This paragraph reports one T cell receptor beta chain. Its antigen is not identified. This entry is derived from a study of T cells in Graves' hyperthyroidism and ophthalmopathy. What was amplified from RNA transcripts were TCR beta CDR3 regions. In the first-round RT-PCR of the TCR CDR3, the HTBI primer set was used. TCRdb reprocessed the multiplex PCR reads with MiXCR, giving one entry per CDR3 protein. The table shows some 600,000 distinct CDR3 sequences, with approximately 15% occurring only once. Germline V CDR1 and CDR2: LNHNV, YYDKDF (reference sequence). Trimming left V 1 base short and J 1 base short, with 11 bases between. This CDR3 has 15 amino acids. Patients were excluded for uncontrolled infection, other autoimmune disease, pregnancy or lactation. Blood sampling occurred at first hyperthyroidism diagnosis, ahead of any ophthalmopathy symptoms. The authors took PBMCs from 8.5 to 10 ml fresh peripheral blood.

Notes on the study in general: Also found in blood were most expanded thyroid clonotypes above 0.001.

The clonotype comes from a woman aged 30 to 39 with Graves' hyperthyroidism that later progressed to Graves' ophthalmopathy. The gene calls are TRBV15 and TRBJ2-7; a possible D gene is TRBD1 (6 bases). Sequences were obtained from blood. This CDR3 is CATSRGSGTSYEQYF. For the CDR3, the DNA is TGTGCCACCAGCAGAGGCTCAGGGACATCCTACGAGCAGTACTTC.